Listed below are T cell receptor beta chains from one sample, sequenced in a study of blood T cell repertoires in COVID-19. The assay was immunoSEQ multiplex PCR, and TCRdb's table has in-frame clones only and misses some. There are about 400,000 clones in the sample; roughly 90% occur only once, and 0.95% to 1.5% lies in the top ten. Sequenced input: peripheral blood. Receptor source: a man in his forties or fifties with acute or convalescent COVID-19. Each CDR3 is given with its conserved first and last residue. The D gene is left open where the match is weak. Clone size is shown for a subset of rows, as once, few, many or a class of expanded clone.

CASSDANGQGTQYF TGTGCCAGCAGTGACGCCAATGGACAGGGGACGCAGTATTTT TRBJ2-3 14 TRBV6-6 TRBD1 .
CAISEYGQINTGELFF TGTGCCATCAGTGAGTATGGACAGATCAACACCGGGGAGCTGTTTTTT TRBJ2-2 16 TRBV10-3 . few
CASSQAPGRGAEKLFF TGTGCCAGCAGCCAAGCCCCGGGGAGGGGGGCTGAAAAACTGTTTTTT TRBJ1-4 16 TRBV3-1/TRBV3-2 . .
CASSQWDRGTTDTQYF TGTGCCAGCAGCCAATGGGACAGGGGTACCACAGATACGCAGTATTTT TRBJ2-3 16 TRBV14 TRBD1 .
CASSESGADEQYF TGTGCCAGCAGTGAATCAGGGGCCGACGAGCAGTACTTC TRBJ2-7 13 TRBV6-1 . .
CASSTSGSYNEQFF TGTGCCAGCAGCACTAGCGGGAGCTACAATGAGCAGTTCTTC TRBJ2-1 14 TRBV9 TRBD2 .
CASVSLQSSYEQYF TGTGCCAGCGTGTCTCTACAGAGCTCCTACGAGCAGTACTTC TRBJ2-7 14 TRBV28 . .
CASSYGTYANSPLHF TGTGCCAGCAGTTACGGGACATATGCCAATTCACCCCTCCACTTT TRBJ1-6 15 TRBV6-2/TRBV6-3 . .
CASSPQAGRRGDYEQYF TGTGCCAGCAGCCCCCAGGCGGGCAGGAGGGGTGACTACGAGCAGTACTTC TRBJ2-7 17 TRBV7-6 . .
CASSEALGQGAFGYTF TGTGCCAGCAGTGAAGCGTTGGGACAGGGGGCTTTTGGCTACACCTTC TRBJ1-2 16 TRBV6-1 TRBD1 .
CASSLEGYEQYF TGCGCCAGCAGCTTGGAGGGGTACGAGCAGTACTTC TRBJ2-7 12 TRBV5-1 . few
CASSEVQSGTGRGYTF TGCGCCAGCAGTGAAGTTCAATCCGGGACGGGGAGGGGCTACACCTTC TRBJ1-2 16 TRBV10-2 . .
CASSEGQGANEQYF TGTGCCAGCAGTGAGGGACAGGGGGCGAACGAGCAGTACTTC TRBJ2-7 14 TRBV6-4 TRBD1 .
CASSLDRGLYNEQFF TGTGCCAGCAGTCTAGACAGGGGGCTCTATAATGAGCAGTTCTTC TRBJ2-1 15 TRBV27 TRBD1 once
CASSLGTGRTGELFF TGTGCCAGCAGCTTGGGGACAGGGAGGACCGGGGAGCTGTTTTTT TRBJ2-2 15 TRBV5-4 TRBD1 .
CATAEGSYEQYF TGTGCCACCGCGGAGGGCTCCTACGAGCAGTACTTC TRBJ2-7 12 TRBV6-5 . .
CASSEISGGTGELFF TGTGCCAGCAGTGAAATTAGCGGAGGCACCGGGGAGCTGTTTTTT TRBJ2-2 15 TRBV2 . .